The 21 T cell receptor beta chains below come from one sample, sequenced in a study of beta chain bispecific antibodies for T cell cancers. Via MiXCR, TCRdb re-called the 5' RACE reads, giving one row per CDR3 protein. This sample has more than 15,000 distinct CDR3 sequences, with around 2.1% found just once. Study results and caveats: In these mixed samples, most targeted TRBV reads derived from the leukemia cell line.

Expansion lasted 2 to 4 days, with either anti-CD3 antibody OKT3 or CD3/CD28 beads. No cognate antigen is known for these TCRs. Material: healthy donor T cells cultured with leukemia cells. The receptor set was obtained from a human donor in good health. Some clones in this sample may be carry-over from other donors' samples.

This clonotype was recorded at least ten times. V gene TRBV4-1 combines with J gene TRBJ1-1; no definite D call. Between the trimmed V and J ends, which lost 6 bases and 6 bases, there was a span of 8 bases. Germline V gene data show CDR1 as MGHRA and CDR2 as YSYEKL. The CDR3 is 11 amino acids. In nucleotides, the CDR3 is TGCGCCAGCAGGCCGGTGGCTGAAGCTTTCTTT. Encoded protein: CASRPVAEAFF.

This clonotype was found many times. The CDR3 here is CASSPGTGSYNEQFF. The CDR3 coding sequence is TGTGCCAGTAGCCCCGGGACAGGGTCCTACAATGAGCAGTTCTTC. The chain joins TRBV19 to TRBJ2-1; the match to TRBD1 covers 9 bases. CDR1 LNHDA and CDR2 SQIVND come from the germline V gene (reference sequence). This CDR3 spans 15 amino acids. V lost 6 bases to trimming and J lost 1 base; unmatched junction nucleotides: 4.

This clonotype turned up a few times. The chain couples TRBV15 to TRBJ2-5; D may be TRBD2 (7 bases). Between the trimmed V and J ends, which lost 8 bases and 5 bases, there was a span of 18 bases. The CDR3 contains 14 residues. CDR1 is LNHNV, CDR2 YYDKDF, per germline (reference sequence). CDR3 DNA: TGTGCCACCCTCGGAGGGGGGGCCACTGAGACCCAGTACTTC. Translating it yields CATLGGGATETQYF. The variable domain in full, with the rest retrieved from reference TRBV15 and TRBJ2-5, is DAMVIQNPRYQVTQFGKPVTLSCSQTLNHNVMYWYQQKSSQAPKLLFHYYDKDFNNEADTPDNFQSRRPNTSFCFLDIRSPGLGDTAMYLCATLGGGATETQYFGPGTRLLVL.

This clonotype occurred many times. This chain joins TRBV6-5 and TRBJ2-7; tentatively, D is TRBD2 (7 bases). The germline gives CDR1 MNHEY, CDR2 SVGAGI. The V end was cut by 6 bases, the J end by 6 bases, with 15 bases between. The CDR3 runs 13 residues. The CDR3 loop is CASRPTGGAEQYF. Written as DNA, the CDR3 is TGTGCCAGCAGACCCACGGGGGGCGCCGAGCAGTACTTC.

This clonotype was seen repeatedly, ten times or more. The V and J genes are TRBV18 and TRBJ2-7; TRBD1 matches 8 bases. This CDR3 is 16 amino acids long. Germline CDR1 and CDR2: KGHSH and LQKENI. The J segment lost 4 bases and the V segment lost 3 bases, leaving 11 bases of the junction unmatched. This CDR3 is CASSPVTGVGMYEQYF. Written as DNA, the CDR3 is TGTGCCAGCTCACCCGTGACAGGGGTGGGAATGTACGAGCAGTACTTC.

This clonotype was seen repeatedly, ten times or more. The chain couples TRBV5-4 to TRBJ2-1; TRBD2 agrees at 8 bases. Germline loops: CDR1 SGHNT, CDR2 YYREEE (reference sequence). V dropped 2 bases and J dropped 10; count of bases not matched to a gene: 5. The CDR3 consists of 13 residues. The CDR3 DNA follows: TGTGCCAGCAGCTTTCTTAGCGGGAAAGAGCAGTTCTTC. Protein: CASSFLSGKEQFF.

This clonotype has a count of ten or more. The chain has TRBV6-5 and TRBJ1-5; 8 bases line up with TRBD1. The CDR3 is made up of 15 amino acids. The V and J ends lost 4 bases and 3 bases, in that order; junction bases with no gene match: 5. CDR1 is MNHEY and CDR2 is SVGAGI in the germline V gene. CDR3 residues: CASSSGTGNNQPQHF. The CDR3 DNA sequence: TGTGCCAGCAGTTCCGGGACAGGAAACAATCAGCCCCAGCATTTT.

This clonotype has a count of ten or more. V usage is TRBV7-9 and J usage is TRBJ1-2, with D uncertain. Germline CDR1 reads SEHNR; CDR2 reads FQNEAQ (reference sequence). V lost 3 bases, J lost 3 bases, and 11 bases lay in between. The CDR3 consists of 14 residues. The CDR3 DNA reads TGTGCCAGCAGCTTCGTGGGGTTTGACTATGGCTACACCTTC. This encodes CASSFVGFDYGYTF.

There are many counts of this clonotype. J is TRBJ2-2 and V is TRBV10-3; D gene unclear. V was clipped by 2 bases and J by 3 bases, with 7 bases between them. The length of the CDR3 is 14 residues. Germline CDR1 and CDR2: ENHRY and SYGVKD. The CDR3 coding sequence is TGTGCCATCAGTGAGAGAATTGACACCGGGGAGCTGTTTTTT. This gives the protein CAISERIDTGELFF.

At least ten counts were recorded for this clonotype. The genes are TRBV9 and TRBJ2-7; no firm D call. This CDR3 spans 14 amino acids. Trimming left V 3 bases short and J 7 bases short, with 17 bases between. Germline CDR1 and CDR2: SGDLS and YYNGEE. CDR3 amino acids: CASSGREVPYEQYF. CDR3 DNA sequence: TGTGCCAGCAGCGGAAGAGAGGTCCCTTATGAGCAGTACTTC.

This clonotype showed up many times. The chain carries TRBV19 and TRBJ1-1; unclear D gene. CDR1 LNHDA and CDR2 SQIVND come from the germline V gene (reference sequence). This CDR3 comprises 14 residues. The V and J ends lost 5 bases and 5 bases respectively, with 15 bases between them. Written as DNA, the CDR3 is TGTGCCAGTAGTCCACATGCCGCCCCAACTGAAGCTTTCTTT. Translating gives CASSPHAAPTEAFF.

This clonotype was found many times. This rearrangement joins TRBV12-3 or TRBV12-4 to TRBJ2-5, with TRBD2 matching 8 bases. V dropped 6 bases and J dropped 5; count of bases not matched to a gene: 5. This CDR3 contains 13 residues. The CDR3 coding sequence is TGTGCCAGCAGGCTAACTAGCGGTGAGACCCAGTACTTC. Translating gives CASRLTSGETQYF.

This clonotype was observed at least ten times. The V and J genes are TRBV27 and TRBJ2-3; the D gene is possibly TRBD1 (5 bases). V lost 3 bases and J lost 6, with 16 bases in between. The CDR3 sequence is 15 residues long. Germline CDR1 MNHEY, CDR2 SMNVEV (reference sequence). The CDR3 nucleotides are TGTGCCAGCAGTTTGTCGCAGACAGCGATTGATACGCAGTATTTT. This gives the protein CASSLSQTAIDTQYF.

By share of the sample, this clonotype is medium-sized (0.01 to 0.1%). This chain links TRBV7-9 with TRBJ2-5, with 9 bases that match TRBD1. The V gene's germline CDR1 is SEHNR and CDR2 FQNEAQ (reference sequence). V dropped 5 bases and J dropped 10; count of bases not matched to a gene: 14. The CDR3 extends over 15 amino acids. The CDR3 coding sequence is TGTGCCAGCAGCCCAGCCTCCGGGACAGGGTTTGACCAGTACTTC. This translates into CASSPASGTGFDQYF.

This clonotype was detected ten times or more. This chain uses TRBV5-1 with TRBJ2-7; D call uncertain. This CDR3 has 14 amino acids. Trimming shortened V by 0 bases and J by 4 bases, and 11 bases separated the two germline ends. Germline loops: CDR1 SGHRS, CDR2 YFSETQ. As DNA, the CDR3 is TGCGCCAGCAGCTTGGGAGGCAGTCTATACGAGCAGTACTTC. Translated, it gives CASSLGGSLYEQYF.

This clonotype was recorded many times. The V and J genes are TRBV3-1 and TRBJ2-1; 12 positions match TRBD2. The CDR3 is 17 amino acids. Germline CDR1 is LGHDT and CDR2 is YNNKEL (reference sequence). Trimming took 3 bases from V and 1 from J; bases not matched to a gene: 4. The CDR3 loop reads CASSHTSGGSSYNEQFF. The CDR3 DNA sequence: TGTGCCAGCAGCCACACTAGCGGGGGGAGTTCCTACAATGAGCAGTTCTTC.

This clonotype was detected many times. The chain recombines TRBV28 with TRBJ1-2; D not resolved. V was clipped by 10 bases and J by 4 bases, with 16 bases between them. Germline V gene data show CDR1 as MDHEN and CDR2 as SYDVKM. The CDR3 loop spans 13 amino acids. CDR3 sequence reads: CATRPNDRYGYTF. The CDR3 DNA sequence: TGTGCCACCCGACCGAACGACCGCTATGGCTACACCTTC.

This clonotype was counted many times. This rearrangement joins TRBV4-1 to TRBJ2-1; D unresolved. The germline V gene encodes CDR1 MGHRA and CDR2 YSYEKL. The CDR3 runs 13 residues. The V gene lost 2 bases and the J gene lost 7 bases, with 9 bases spanning the gap. Here the CDR3 DNA reads TGCGCCAGCAGCCAACCCCCTCAGAATGAGCAGTTCTTC. Its translation is CASSQPPQNEQFF.

This clonotype was detected ten times or more. The chain recombines TRBV19 with TRBJ2-1, with TRBD1 as a possible D gene (5 bases). The CDR3 extends over 13 amino acids. The germline gives CDR1 LNHDA, CDR2 SQIVND (reference sequence). With 2 bases removed from V and 4 bases from J, the gap between germline ends came to 6 bases. CDR3 sequence reads: CASSIRGYNEQFF. DNA for the CDR3: TGTGCCAGTAGTATAAGGGGATACAATGAGCAGTTCTTC. The full variable domain, with the rest looked up from reference TRBV19 and TRBJ2-1, is DGGITQSPKYLFRKEGQNVTLSCEQNLNHDAMYWYRQDPGQGLRLIYYSQIVNDFQKGDIAEGYSVSREKKESFPLTVTSAQKNPTAFYLCASSIRGYNEQFFGPGTRLTVL.

This clonotype appeared many times. The chain employs TRBV28 and TRBJ1-6, with TRBD1 as a possible D gene (5 bases). The ends were cut back, 2 bases at V and 3 bases at J, with 11 bases in the middle. Germline V gene lookup returns CDR1 MDHEN and CDR2 SYDVKM. The CDR3 is 16 amino acids. CDR3 nucleotide sequence: TGTGCCAGCAGTTTACAGATGGACATCTATAATTCACCCCTCCACTTT. This translates into CASSLQMDIYNSPLHF.

Remarks on this clonotype: This may be a read error: a much more frequent sequence differs by one nucleotide. The chain couples TRBV7-2 to TRBJ1-1; 7 bases are shared with TRBD1. Germline lookup yields CDR1 SGHTA and CDR2 FQGNSA. The CDR3 has 14 amino acids. J lost 5 bases, V lost 2 bases, and 5 bases had no gene match. For the CDR3, the DNA is TGTGCCAGCAGCTTACAGGGGGTGAGTACTGAAGCTTTCTTT. As protein: CASSLQGVSTEAFF.